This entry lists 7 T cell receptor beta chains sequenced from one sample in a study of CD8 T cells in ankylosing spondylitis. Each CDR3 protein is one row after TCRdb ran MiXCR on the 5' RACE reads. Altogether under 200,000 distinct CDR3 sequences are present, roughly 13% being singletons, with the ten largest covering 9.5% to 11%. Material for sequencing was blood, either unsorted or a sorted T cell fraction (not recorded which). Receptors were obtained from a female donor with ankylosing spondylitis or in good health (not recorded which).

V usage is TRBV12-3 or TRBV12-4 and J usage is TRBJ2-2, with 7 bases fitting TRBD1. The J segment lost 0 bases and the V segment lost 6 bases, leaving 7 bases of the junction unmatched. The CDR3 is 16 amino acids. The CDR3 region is CASSLRTGPNTGELFF. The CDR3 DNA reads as TGTGCCAGCAGCCTCCGGACAGGACCGAACACCGGGGAGCTGTTTTTT.

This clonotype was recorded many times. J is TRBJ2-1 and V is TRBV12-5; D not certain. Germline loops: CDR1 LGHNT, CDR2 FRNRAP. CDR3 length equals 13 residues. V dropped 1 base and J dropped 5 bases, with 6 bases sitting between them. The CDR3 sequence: CASGLAGHNEQFF. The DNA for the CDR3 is TGTGCTAGTGGTTTGGCCGGACACAATGAGCAGTTCTTC.

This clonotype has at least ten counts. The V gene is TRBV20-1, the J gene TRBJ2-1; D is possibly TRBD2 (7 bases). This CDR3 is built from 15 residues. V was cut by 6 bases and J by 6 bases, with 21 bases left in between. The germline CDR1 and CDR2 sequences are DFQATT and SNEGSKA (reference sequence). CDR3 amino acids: CSAEGTTGGGNEQFF. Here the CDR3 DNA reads TGCAGTGCAGAAGGGACTACCGGAGGGGGCAATGAGCAGTTCTTC.

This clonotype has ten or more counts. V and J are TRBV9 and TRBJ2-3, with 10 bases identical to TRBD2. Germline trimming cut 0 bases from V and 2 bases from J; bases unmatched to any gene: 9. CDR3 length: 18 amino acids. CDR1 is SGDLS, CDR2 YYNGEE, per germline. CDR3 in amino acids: CASSVDGLADRITDTQYF. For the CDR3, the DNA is TGTGCCAGCAGCGTAGACGGACTAGCGGACAGAATCACAGATACGCAGTATTTT.

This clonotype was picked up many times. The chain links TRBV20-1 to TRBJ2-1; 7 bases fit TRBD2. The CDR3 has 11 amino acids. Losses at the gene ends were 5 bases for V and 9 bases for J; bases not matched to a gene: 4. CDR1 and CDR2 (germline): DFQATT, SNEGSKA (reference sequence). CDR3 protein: CSAPTGGEQFF. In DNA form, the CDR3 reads TGCAGTGCTCCTACGGGAGGTGAGCAGTTCTTC.

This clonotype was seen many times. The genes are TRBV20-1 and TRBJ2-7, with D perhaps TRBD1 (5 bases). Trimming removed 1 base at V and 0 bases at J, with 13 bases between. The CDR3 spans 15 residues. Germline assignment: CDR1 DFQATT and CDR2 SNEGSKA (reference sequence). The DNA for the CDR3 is TGCAGTGCTAGAGTTGGGGCCGGAAACTCCTACGAGCAGTACTTC. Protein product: CSARVGAGNSYEQYF.

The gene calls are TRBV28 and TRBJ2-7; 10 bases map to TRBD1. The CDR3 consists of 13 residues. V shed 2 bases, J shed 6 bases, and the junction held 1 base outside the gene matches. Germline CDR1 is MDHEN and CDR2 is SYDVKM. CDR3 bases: TGTGCCAGCAGTTTAGGGGACAGGGGCGAGCAGTACTTC. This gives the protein CASSLGDRGEQYF.